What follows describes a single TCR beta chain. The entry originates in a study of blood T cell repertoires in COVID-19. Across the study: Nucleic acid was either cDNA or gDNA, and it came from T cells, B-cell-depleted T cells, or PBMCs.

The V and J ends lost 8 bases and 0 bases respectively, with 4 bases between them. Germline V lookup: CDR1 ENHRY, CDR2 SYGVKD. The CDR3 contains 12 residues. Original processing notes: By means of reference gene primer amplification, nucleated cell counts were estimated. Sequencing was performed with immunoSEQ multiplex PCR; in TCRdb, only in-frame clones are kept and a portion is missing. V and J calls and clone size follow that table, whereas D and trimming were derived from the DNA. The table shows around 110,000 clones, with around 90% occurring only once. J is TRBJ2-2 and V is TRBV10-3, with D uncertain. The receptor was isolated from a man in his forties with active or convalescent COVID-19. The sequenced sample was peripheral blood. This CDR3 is CAIRSNTGELFF. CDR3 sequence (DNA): TGTGCCATCCGGTCGAACACCGGGGAGCTGTTTTTT.